The 15 T cell receptor beta chains listed next were all sequenced from one sample in a study of blood T cell repertoires in COVID-19 (dated by TCRdb to 2018 to 2021). Receptors were amplified or captured by the immunoSEQ multiplex PCR assay. TCRdb provides this immuneACCESS table in a form limited to in-frame rearrangements. Some clones are lacking; in checked studies, under half of them reflect an unresolved V gene, and why the rest are absent is not known. The sample includes just over 300,000 clones, with 75% to 90% observed a single time. The ten largest clones add up to approximately 2.2% of the sample. The sequenced sample was peripheral blood. The source of these receptors is a man younger than 35 with active or convalescent COVID-19.

The CDR3, as DNA: TGTGCCAGCAGTTTTATGGGCAGCCTTAGCAATCAGCCCCAGCATTTT. As protein: CASSFMGSLSNQPQHF. V is TRBV28 and J is TRBJ1-5; the D is unclear. With 3 bases removed from V and 0 bases from J, the gap between germline ends came to 12 bases. Germline lookup yields CDR1 MDHEN and CDR2 SYDVKM. This CDR3 region has 16 residues. The complete variable domain, with remaining parts taken from reference TRBV28 and TRBJ1-5, reads DVKVTQSSRYLVKRTGEKVFLECVQDMDHENMFWYRQDPGLGLRLIYFSYDVKMKEKGDIPEGYSVSREKKERFSLILESASTNQTSMYLCASSFMGSLSNQPQHFGDGTRLSIL.

The genes are TRBV4-2 and TRBJ2-2, with D possibly matching TRBD1 (5 bases). Per germline, CDR1 LGHNA and CDR2 YNFKEQ. The CDR3 extends over 16 amino acids. Trimming took 1 base from V and 4 from J, leaving 13 bases between them. CDR3 amino acids: CASSQALGPGTGELFF. DNA for the CDR3: TGTGCCAGCAGCCAAGCGCTGGGGCCTGGCACCGGGGAGCTGTTTTTT.

This clone was picked up a small number of times. The rearrangement links TRBV6-5 to TRBJ2-4, with D perhaps matching TRBD2 (6 bases). Trimming pared 11 bases from V and 1 base from J, leaving 15 bases between. The germline gives CDR1 MNHEY, CDR2 SVGAGI. The CDR3 totals 14 residues. The CDR3 loop is CASRGSLAKNIQYF. CDR3 nucleotide sequence: TGTGCCTCTCGGGGGTCGTTGGCCAAAAACATTCAGTACTTC.

J is TRBJ1-1 and V is TRBV5-1; tentatively, D is TRBD1 (6 bases). V dropped 1 base and J dropped 0 bases, with 16 bases sitting between them. The CDR3 extends over 17 amino acids. Germline CDR1 SGHRS, CDR2 YFSETQ. The CDR3 is CASSLTGRDFMNTEAFF. CDR3 nucleotides: TGCGCCAGCAGCTTGACAGGGCGCGACTTCATGAACACTGAAGCTTTCTTT.

The chain uses TRBV6-5 and TRBJ1-1, with D possibly TRBD1 on 5 matching bases. V gave up 3 bases and J gave up 6 bases, with 11 bases separating them. The CDR3 contains 13 residues. CDR1 is MNHEY, CDR2 SVGAGI, per germline. The CDR3 nucleotides are TGTGCCAGCAGTTATGAAAGGGGATCTGAAGCTTTCTTT. It yields the protein CASSYERGSEAFF.

This chain uses TRBV6-4 with TRBJ2-3; 8 bases align to TRBD2. The CDR3 extends over 14 amino acids. The trim removed 3 bases at V and 2 bases at J, leaving 1 base unmatched. Germline-derived CDR1 and CDR2 are MRHNA and SNTAGT. The CDR3: CASSEAGATDTQYF. The CDR3 DNA reads TGTGCCAGCAGTGAAGCGGGAGCCACAGATACGCAGTATTTT.

This clone was observed a single time. The chain uses TRBV5-1 and TRBJ2-1; the match to TRBD2 covers 11 bases. Germline V gene data show CDR1 as SGHRS and CDR2 as YFSETQ. The CDR3 has 15 amino acids. V lost 2 bases and J lost 3; bases outside the gene matches: 1. CDR3: CASSFSGGDYNEQFF. CDR3 in DNA: TGCGCCAGCAGCTTTAGCGGGGGGGACTACAATGAGCAGTTCTTC.

J is TRBJ1-6 and V is TRBV7-2; TRBD1 might be the D (5 bases). Per germline, CDR1 SGHTA and CDR2 FQGNSA. Trimming stripped 3 bases from V and 10 bases from J, with 13 bases between. The CDR3 spans 14 residues. The CDR3 nucleotides are TGTGCCAGCAGCTTGGCAGGGCGGGGATCACCCCTCCACTTT. It translates to CASSLAGRGSPLHF.

The chain combines TRBV28 with TRBJ1-6, with 8 bases lining up with TRBD1. V lost 3 bases to trimming and J lost 5 bases; unmatched junction nucleotides: 3. This CDR3 is 15 amino acids long. The germline CDR1 and CDR2 sequences are MDHEN and SYDVKM. CDR3 loop: CASSFAGGHNSPLHF. The CDR3 coding sequence is TGTGCCAGCAGTTTCGCAGGGGGCCATAATTCACCCCTCCACTTT.

This clone was seen once. The rearrangement links TRBV7-9 to TRBJ2-3; the D gene is possibly TRBD2 (5 bases). Trimming took off 5 bases at V and 5 bases at J, with 8 bases between the two ends. Germline values: CDR1 SEHNR, CDR2 FQNEAQ (reference sequence). The CDR3 spans 12 residues. CDR3: CASSLGLDTQYF. The CDR3 DNA is TGTGCCAGCAGCCTAGGACTAGATACGCAGTATTTT.

V usage is TRBV6-5 and J usage is TRBJ2-3, with D hard to call. Germline V lookup: CDR1 MNHEY, CDR2 SVGAGI. Trimming stripped 6 bases from V and 4 bases from J, with 14 bases between. CDR3 length: 14 residues. Here the CDR3 DNA reads TGTGCCAGCAGACCTCGAATTGGCCCAGATACGCAGTATTTT. This codes for CASRPRIGPDTQYF.

The J gene is TRBJ2-1, the V gene TRBV18; 10 bases align to TRBD2. V lost 5 bases and J lost 4; bases outside the gene matches: 11. The CDR3 is 17 amino acids. Germline CDR1 and CDR2: KGHSH and LQKENI. The CDR3 DNA reads as TGTGCCAGCTCAACCTTGCCTAGCGGGGGTCTTTACAATGAGCAGTTCTTC. This codes for CASSTLPSGGLYNEQFF.

The chain links TRBV4-1 to TRBJ2-1, with 8 nucleotides matching TRBD2. The CDR3 covers 19 residues. Germline V gene data show CDR1 as MGHRA and CDR2 as YSYEKL. The V and J ends lost 1 base and 0 bases, in that order; junction bases with no gene match: 11. This chain's CDR3 is CASSQGAGLAGGSYNEQFF. CDR3 nucleotides: TGCGCCAGCAGCCAAGGCGCAGGGCTAGCGGGCGGCTCCTACAATGAGCAGTTCTTC.

This clone has just one count. This chain connects TRBV21-1 to TRBJ1-3; the table's D call of TRBD1 was not tested on the DNA. TRBV21-1 is tagged as a pseudogene. The CDR3 spans 17 residues. The CDR3 loop is CASFLGDSRNSGNTIYF. CDR3 DNA: TGTGCCAGCTTTTTGGGGGACAGCCGGAACTCTGGAAACACCATATATTTT.

The V gene is TRBV18, the J gene TRBJ1-6; 8 positions match TRBD1. Germline CDR1 reads KGHSH; CDR2 reads LQKENI. Unmatched junction bases numbered 5, after V lost 2 bases and J lost 8 bases. This CDR3 comprises 15 residues. The chain's CDR3 is CASSPSGQGHSPLHF. The CDR3 nucleotides are TGTGCCAGCTCACCATCCGGACAGGGACATTCACCCCTCCACTTT.